The rows below give T cell receptor beta chains drawn from one sample of a study of T cell repertoires in ileal Crohn's disease. TCRdb keeps only in-frame clones here, not all; method: immunoSEQ multiplex PCR. Seen here are 9,500 to 11,000 clones, 72% observed once, and the top ten hold approximately 8%. Sequencing was carried out using ileal tissue. The origin of the receptors is an adult with Crohn's disease. CDR3s include the opening cysteine and the closing phenylalanine or tryptophan. D genes are given only for firm matches. The size of a clone is reported for some rows only, either as once, few or many, or as a class for expanded clones.

D: TRBD1
V: TRBV2
J: TRBJ1-2
size: -
DNA: TGTGCCAGCCGGCCAGGGGGAGGCTATGGCTACACCTTC
CDR3: CASRPGGGYGYTF

D: TRBD2
V: TRBV27
J: TRBJ2-3
size: few
DNA: TGTGCCAGCAGCCCTGCTGAGCGGGAGCCAATCTGGGGAGATACGCAGTATTTT
CDR3: CASSPAEREPIWGDTQYF

D: TRBD1
V: TRBV9
J: TRBJ2-1
size: -
DNA: TGTGCCAGCAGCTTCCGGGACAGGGGAAGGGAGCAGTTCTTC
CDR3: CASSFRDRGREQFF

D: -
V: TRBV28
J: TRBJ2-7
size: -
DNA: TGTGCCAGCAGGACGGGGTCCTACGAGCAGTACTTC
CDR3: CASRTGSYEQYF

D: -
V: TRBV6-5
J: TRBJ2-1
size: once
DNA: TGTGCCAGCAAAGCCGGCTCCTACAATGAGCAGTTCTTC
CDR3: CASKAGSYNEQFF

D: -
V: TRBV18
J: TRBJ1-2
size: few
DNA: TGTGCCAGCTCTCTCAGTGAGGACTATGGCTACACCTTC
CDR3: CASSLSEDYGYTF

D: TRBD1
V: TRBV29-1
J: TRBJ1-2
size: few
DNA: TGCAGCGTTGAAGACAGGGGGGACTATGGCTACACCTTC
CDR3: CSVEDRGDYGYTF

D: -
V: TRBV6-6
J: TRBJ1-5
size: -
DNA: TGTGCCAGCAGCCGACAGTTAGGACAGCCCCAGCATTTT
CDR3: CASSRQLGQPQHF

D: -
V: TRBV23-1
J: TRBJ2-7
size: -
DNA: TGCGCCAGCAGTCAATGGCGGGACCGCACTTTGGACGAGCAGTACTTC
CDR3: CASSQWRDRTLDEQYF

D: -
V: TRBV29-1
J: TRBJ1-2
size: -
DNA: TGCAGCGTGGGGCAGGCTGGCTATGGCTACACCTTC
CDR3: CSVGQAGYGYTF

D: -
V: TRBV28
J: TRBJ2-7
size: -
DNA: TGTGCCAGCAGTGGGCAGCAGCCACCCTACGAGCAGTACTTC
CDR3: CASSGQQPPYEQYF

D: TRBD2
V: TRBV7-9
J: TRBJ2-5
size: -
DNA: TGTGCCAGCAGCTTAGCGGAAACTAGCGGAGAGACCCAGTACTTC
CDR3: CASSLAETSGETQYF

D: TRBD2
V: TRBV6-5
J: TRBJ2-3
size: -
DNA: TGTGCCAGCAGTTTAGCGGGAGGCAGCACAGATACGCAGTATTTT
CDR3: CASSLAGGSTDTQYF

D: -
V: TRBV6-4
J: TRBJ2-1
size: -
DNA: TGTGCCAGCAGTGCCGCGGCACTAGCTAATAACAATGAGCAGTTCTTC
CDR3: CASSAAALANNNEQFF

D: -
V: TRBV29-1
J: TRBJ2-7
size: -
DNA: TGCAGCGTTGGTCGTGTGGGGCGGGAGCAGTACTTC
CDR3: CSVGRVGREQYF

D: -
V: TRBV6-5
J: TRBJ1-3
size: few
DNA: TGTGCCAGCAGACGGACTCGGACTGGAAACACCATATATTTT
CDR3: CASRRTRTGNTIYF

D: TRBD1
V: TRBV30
J: TRBJ1-1
size: -
DNA: TGTGCCTGGGCCCTCCCGACAGGGTCTAACACTGAAGCTTTCTTT
CDR3: CAWALPTGSNTEAFF

D: -
V: TRBV5-5
J: TRBJ1-2
size: medium-sized
DNA: TGTGCCAGCAGCTTGGCCGGAGCTACTGGCTATGGCTACACCTTC
CDR3: CASSLAGATGYGYTF

D: TRBD1
V: TRBV10-3
J: TRBJ1-5
size: -
DNA: TGTGCCATCAAGGAGCGGCAGGGGGACAATCAGCCCCAGCATTTT
CDR3: CAIKERQGDNQPQHF

D: -
V: TRBV30
J: TRBJ2-5
size: -
DNA: TGTGCCTGGAAGGAGGGTTGGGGACAAGAGACCCAGTACTTC
CDR3: CAWKEGWGQETQYF

D: -
V: TRBV6-5
J: TRBJ1-2
size: -
DNA: TGTGCCAGCAGTTACTCGAGTAGAAACTATGGCTACACCTTC
CDR3: CASSYSSRNYGYTF

D: -
V: TRBV12-5
J: TRBJ1-2
size: -
DNA: TGTGCTAGTGCCACCGACGCGGCAGGGGAAGCTAACTATGGCTACACCTTC
CDR3: CASATDAAGEANYGYTF

D: -
V: TRBV7-9
J: TRBJ2-2
size: -
DNA: TGCGCCAGCAGCCAACTCCAAGGATCAGGGGACGGGGAGCTGTTTTTT
CDR3: CASSQLQGSGDGELFF

D: TRBD1
V: TRBV5-1
J: TRBJ1-4
size: -
DNA: TGCGCCAGCAGCTTGGTGGGGACAGGGGGCCCACATGGTGAAAAACTGTTTTTT
CDR3: CASSLVGTGGPHGEKLFF

D: TRBD2
V: TRBV30
J: TRBJ2-5
size: -
DNA: TGTGCCTGGACTGTAGGAACTAGCGGGATGGGGGGCGAGACCCAGTACTTC
CDR3: CAWTVGTSGMGGETQYF

D: -
V: TRBV6-1
J: TRBJ1-5
size: -
DNA: TGTGCCAGCAGTGAAGCGGATAACAGGTTTAGCAATCAGCCCCAGCATTTT
CDR3: CASSEADNRFSNQPQHF

D: -
V: TRBV6-1
J: TRBJ2-3
size: -
DNA: TGTGCCAGCAGTGAAAAGGTGGAGACTGATACGCAGTATTTT
CDR3: CASSEKVETDTQYF

D: -
V: TRBV11-2
J: TRBJ2-7
size: -
DNA: TGTGCCAGCAGCTCGGACAGTCACCCCGAGCAGTACTTC
CDR3: CASSSDSHPEQYF

D: TRBD1
V: TRBV19
J: TRBJ2-2
size: -
DNA: TGTGCCAGTCACAGGGGGCGGACCGGGGAGCTGTTTTTT
CDR3: CASHRGRTGELFF

D: TRBD2
V: TRBV6-4
J: TRBJ2-3
size: once
DNA: TGTGCCAGCAGTGTGCGGGCGGGAGGAGCAGATACGCAGTATTTT
CDR3: CASSVRAGGADTQYF

D: TRBD2
V: TRBV4-2
J: TRBJ2-1
size: -
DNA: TGTGCCAGCAGCCAAGATTGGACGGCGGGAGGTTACAATGAGCAGTTCTTC
CDR3: CASSQDWTAGGYNEQFF

D: -
V: TRBV7-9
J: TRBJ2-1
size: large
DNA: TGTGCCAGCAATGGCGGAGAGAGGGTCAATGAGCAGTTCTTC
CDR3: CASNGGERVNEQFF

D: -
V: TRBV2
J: TRBJ2-7
size: -
DNA: TGTGCCAGCAAGGGGGACCTTCAATACGAGCAGTACTTC
CDR3: CASKGDLQYEQYF